This TCR beta chain was profiled in a study of blood T cell repertoires in COVID-19. As handled by the study authors: Reference gene primer amplification in the assay estimated nucleated cell counts. Repertoires were generated with immunoSEQ multiplex PCR, while TCRdb's copy carries only in-frame clones and drops some. V, J and clone size were drawn from that table, and D and trimming were deduced from the DNA. The data show around 480,000 clones, roughly nine tenths seen once. In germline, CDR1 is SGHAT, CDR2 FQNNGV. V was cut by 5 bases and J by 2 bases, with 12 bases left in between. This CDR3 spans 15 amino acids.

This rearrangement joins TRBV11-2 to TRBJ2-2, with D tentatively TRBD2 (5 bases). Material for sequencing was PBMCs or T cells enriched from blood (not recorded which). The origin of this receptor is a woman aged 18-29 years who had recovered from COVID-19. The CDR3 sequence is CASSIGLGNTGELFF. The DNA of the CDR3 is TGTGCCAGCAGCATCGGACTGGGAAACACCGGGGAGCTGTTTTTT. The full variable domain, completed using reference TRBV11-2 and TRBJ2-2, is EAGVAQSPRYKIIEKRQSVAFWCNPISGHATLYWYQQILGQGPKLLIQFQNNGVVDDSQLPKDRFSAERLKGVDSTLKIQPAKLEDSAVYLCASSIGLGNTGELFFGEGSRLTVL.